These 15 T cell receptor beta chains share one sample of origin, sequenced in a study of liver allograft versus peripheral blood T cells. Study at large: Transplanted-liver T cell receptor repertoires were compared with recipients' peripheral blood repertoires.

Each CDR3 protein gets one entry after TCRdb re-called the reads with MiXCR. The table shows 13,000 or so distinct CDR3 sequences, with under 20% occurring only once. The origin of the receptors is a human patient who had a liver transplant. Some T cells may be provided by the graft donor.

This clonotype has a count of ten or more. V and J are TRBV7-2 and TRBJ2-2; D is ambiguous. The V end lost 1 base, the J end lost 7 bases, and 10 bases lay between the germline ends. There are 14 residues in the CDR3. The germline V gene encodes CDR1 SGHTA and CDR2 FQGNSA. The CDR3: CASSLVERVGELFF. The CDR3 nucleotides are TGTGCCAGCAGCTTAGTAGAACGGGTCGGGGAGCTGTTTTTT.

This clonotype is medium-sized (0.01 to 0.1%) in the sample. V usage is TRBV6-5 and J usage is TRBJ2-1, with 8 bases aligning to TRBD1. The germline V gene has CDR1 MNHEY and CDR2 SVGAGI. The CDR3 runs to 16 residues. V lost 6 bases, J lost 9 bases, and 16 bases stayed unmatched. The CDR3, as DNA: TGTGCCAGCAGAAGGGGGGCCAGGCAGGGGGCAGGTGAGCAGTTCTTC. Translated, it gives CASRRGARQGAGEQFF.

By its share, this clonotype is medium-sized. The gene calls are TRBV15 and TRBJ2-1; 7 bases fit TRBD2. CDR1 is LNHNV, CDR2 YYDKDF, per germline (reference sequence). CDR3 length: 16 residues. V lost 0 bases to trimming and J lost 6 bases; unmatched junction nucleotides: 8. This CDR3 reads CATSRDQAGVGNEQFF. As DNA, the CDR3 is TGTGCCACCAGCAGAGATCAGGCGGGAGTCGGCAATGAGCAGTTCTTC.

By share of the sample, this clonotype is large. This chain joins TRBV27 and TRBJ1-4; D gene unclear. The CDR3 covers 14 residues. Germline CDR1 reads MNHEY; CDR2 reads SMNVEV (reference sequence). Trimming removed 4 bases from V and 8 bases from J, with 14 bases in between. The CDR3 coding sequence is TGTGCCAGCAGTTATACGGTAACGGGGGAAAAACTGTTTTTT. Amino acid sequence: CASSYTVTGEKLFF.

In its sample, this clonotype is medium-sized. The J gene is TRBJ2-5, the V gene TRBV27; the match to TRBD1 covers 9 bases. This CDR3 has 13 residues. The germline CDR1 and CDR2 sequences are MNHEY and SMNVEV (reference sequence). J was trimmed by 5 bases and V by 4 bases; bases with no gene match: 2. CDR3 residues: CASSYDRGETQYF. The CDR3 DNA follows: TGTGCCAGCAGTTACGACAGGGGGGAGACCCAGTACTTC.

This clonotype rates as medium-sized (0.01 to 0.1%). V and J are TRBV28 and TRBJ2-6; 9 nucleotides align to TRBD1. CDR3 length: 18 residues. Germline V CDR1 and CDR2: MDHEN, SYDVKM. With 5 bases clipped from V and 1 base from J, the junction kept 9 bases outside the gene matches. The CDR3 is CASSPLGTGKSGANVLTF. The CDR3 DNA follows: TGTGCCAGCAGTCCCCTCGGGACAGGGAAGTCTGGGGCCAACGTCCTGACTTTC.

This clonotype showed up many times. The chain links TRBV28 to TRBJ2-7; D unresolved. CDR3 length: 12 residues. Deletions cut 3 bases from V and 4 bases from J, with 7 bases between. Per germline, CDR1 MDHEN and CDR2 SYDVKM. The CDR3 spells CASSFGVYEQYF. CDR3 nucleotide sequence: TGTGCCAGCAGTTTCGGAGTGTACGAGCAGTACTTC.

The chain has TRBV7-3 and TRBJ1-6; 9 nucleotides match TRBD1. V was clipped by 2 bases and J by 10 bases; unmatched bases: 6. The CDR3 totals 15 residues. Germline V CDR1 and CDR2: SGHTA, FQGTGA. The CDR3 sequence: CASSLLGQGGSPLHF. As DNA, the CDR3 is TGTGCCAGCAGCTTACTGGGACAGGGAGGATCACCCCTCCACTTT.

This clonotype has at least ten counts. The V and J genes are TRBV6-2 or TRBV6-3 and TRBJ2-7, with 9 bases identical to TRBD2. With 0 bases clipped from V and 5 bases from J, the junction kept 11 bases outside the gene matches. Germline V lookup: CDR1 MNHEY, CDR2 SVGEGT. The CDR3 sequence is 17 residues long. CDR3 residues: CASSYSRTSDRSHEQYF. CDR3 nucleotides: TGTGCCAGCAGTTACTCGCGGACTAGCGACCGTTCCCACGAGCAGTACTTC.

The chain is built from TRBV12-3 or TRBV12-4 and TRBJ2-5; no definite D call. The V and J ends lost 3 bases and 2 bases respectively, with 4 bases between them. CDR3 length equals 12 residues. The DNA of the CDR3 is TGTGCCAGCAGTTTTGAGCAAGAGACCCAGTACTTC. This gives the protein CASSFEQETQYF.

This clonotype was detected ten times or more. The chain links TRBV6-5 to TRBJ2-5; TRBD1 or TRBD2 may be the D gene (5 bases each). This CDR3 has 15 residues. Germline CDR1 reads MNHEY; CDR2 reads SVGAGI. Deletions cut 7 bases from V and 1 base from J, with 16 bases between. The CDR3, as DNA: TGTGCCAGCAAGGGCCGGACTGGGGGCCAAGAGACCCAGTACTTC. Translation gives CASKGRTGGQETQYF.

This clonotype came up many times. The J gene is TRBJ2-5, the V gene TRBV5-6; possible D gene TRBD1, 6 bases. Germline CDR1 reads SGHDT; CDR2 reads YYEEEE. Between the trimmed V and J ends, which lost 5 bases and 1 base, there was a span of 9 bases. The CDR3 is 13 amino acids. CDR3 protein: CASRRDTQETQYF. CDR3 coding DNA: TGTGCCAGCAGAAGGGACACCCAAGAGACCCAGTACTTC.

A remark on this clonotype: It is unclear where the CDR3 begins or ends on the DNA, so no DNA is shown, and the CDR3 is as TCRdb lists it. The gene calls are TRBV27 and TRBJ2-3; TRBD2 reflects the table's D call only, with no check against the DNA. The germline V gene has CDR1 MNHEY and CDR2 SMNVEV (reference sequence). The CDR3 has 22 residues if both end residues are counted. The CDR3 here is CASSLLPGPYEQYFGPGDTQYF.

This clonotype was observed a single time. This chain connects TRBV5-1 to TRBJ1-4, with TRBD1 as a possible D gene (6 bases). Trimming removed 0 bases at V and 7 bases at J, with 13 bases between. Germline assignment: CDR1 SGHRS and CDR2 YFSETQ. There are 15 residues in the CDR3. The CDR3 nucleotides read TGCGCCAGCAGCTTGGCCGGGGGCGATGGTGAAAAACTGTTTTTT. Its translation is CASSLAGGDGEKLFF.

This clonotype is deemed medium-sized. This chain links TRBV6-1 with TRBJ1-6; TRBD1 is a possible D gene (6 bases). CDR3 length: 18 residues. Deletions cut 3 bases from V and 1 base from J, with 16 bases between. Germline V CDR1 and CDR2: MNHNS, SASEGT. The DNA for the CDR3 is TGTGCCAGCAGTGAGATACCTGGAGGGGGATCCTATAATTCACCCCTCCACTTT. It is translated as CASSEIPGGGSYNSPLHF.